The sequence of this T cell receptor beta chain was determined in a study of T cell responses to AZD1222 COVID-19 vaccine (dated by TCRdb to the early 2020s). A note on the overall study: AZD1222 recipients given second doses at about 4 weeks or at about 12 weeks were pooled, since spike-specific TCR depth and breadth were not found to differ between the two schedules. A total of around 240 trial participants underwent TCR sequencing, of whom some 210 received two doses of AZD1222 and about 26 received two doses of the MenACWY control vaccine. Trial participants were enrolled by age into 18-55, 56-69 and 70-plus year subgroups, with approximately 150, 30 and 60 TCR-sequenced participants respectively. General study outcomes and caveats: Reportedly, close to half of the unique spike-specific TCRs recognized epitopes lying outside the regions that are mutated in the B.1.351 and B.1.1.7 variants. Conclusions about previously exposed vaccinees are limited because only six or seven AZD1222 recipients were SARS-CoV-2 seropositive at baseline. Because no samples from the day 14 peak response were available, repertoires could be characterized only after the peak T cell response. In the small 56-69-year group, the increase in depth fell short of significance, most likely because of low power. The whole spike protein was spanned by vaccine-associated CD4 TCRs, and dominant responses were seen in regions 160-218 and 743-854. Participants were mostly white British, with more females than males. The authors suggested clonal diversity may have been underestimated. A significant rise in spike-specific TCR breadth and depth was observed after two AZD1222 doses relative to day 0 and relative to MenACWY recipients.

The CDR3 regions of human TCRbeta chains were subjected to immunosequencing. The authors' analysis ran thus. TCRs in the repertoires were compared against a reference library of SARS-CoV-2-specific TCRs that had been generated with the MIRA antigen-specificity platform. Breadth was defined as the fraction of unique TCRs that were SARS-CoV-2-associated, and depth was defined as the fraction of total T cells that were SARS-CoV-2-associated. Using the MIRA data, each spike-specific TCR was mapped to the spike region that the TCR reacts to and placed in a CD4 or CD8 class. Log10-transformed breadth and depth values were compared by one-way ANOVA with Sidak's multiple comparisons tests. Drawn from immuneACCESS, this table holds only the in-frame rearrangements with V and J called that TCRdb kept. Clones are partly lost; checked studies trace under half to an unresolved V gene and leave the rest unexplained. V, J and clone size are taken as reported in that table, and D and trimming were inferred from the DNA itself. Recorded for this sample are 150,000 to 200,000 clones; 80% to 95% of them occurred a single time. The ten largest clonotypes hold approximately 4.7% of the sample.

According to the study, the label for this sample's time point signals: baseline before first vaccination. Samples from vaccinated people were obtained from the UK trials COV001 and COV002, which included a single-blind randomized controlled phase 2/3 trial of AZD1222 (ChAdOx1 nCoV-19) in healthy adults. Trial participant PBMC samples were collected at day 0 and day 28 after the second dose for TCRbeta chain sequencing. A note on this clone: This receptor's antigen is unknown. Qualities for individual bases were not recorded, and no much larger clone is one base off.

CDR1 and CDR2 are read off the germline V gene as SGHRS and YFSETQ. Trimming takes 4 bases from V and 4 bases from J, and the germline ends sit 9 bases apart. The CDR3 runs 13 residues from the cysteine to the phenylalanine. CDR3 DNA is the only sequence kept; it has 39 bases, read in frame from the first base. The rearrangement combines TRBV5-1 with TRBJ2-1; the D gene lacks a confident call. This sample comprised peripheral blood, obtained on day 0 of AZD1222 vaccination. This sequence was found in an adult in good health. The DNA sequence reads TGCGCCAGCAGCGATGGACGTTACAATGAGCAGTTCTTC. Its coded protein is CASSDGRYNEQFF.